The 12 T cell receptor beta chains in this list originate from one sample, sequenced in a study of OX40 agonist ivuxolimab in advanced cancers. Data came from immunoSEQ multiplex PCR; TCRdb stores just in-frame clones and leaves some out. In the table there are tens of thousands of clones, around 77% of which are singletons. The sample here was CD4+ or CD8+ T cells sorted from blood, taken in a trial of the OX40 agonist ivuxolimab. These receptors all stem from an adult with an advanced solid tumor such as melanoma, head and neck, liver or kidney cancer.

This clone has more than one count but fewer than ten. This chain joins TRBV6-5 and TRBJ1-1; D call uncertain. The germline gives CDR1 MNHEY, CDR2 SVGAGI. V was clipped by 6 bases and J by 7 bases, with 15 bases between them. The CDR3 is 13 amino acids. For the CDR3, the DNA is TGTGCCAGCAGCATACTGCGGGATGGTGAAGCTTTCTTT. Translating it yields CASSILRDGEAFF.

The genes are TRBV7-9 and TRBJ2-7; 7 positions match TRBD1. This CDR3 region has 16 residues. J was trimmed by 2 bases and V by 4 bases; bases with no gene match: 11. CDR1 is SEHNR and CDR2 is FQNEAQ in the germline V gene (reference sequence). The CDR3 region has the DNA TGTGCCAGCAGCTCGCAGAGGGACAGTTATCCCTACGAGCAGTACTTC. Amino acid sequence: CASSSQRDSYPYEQYF.

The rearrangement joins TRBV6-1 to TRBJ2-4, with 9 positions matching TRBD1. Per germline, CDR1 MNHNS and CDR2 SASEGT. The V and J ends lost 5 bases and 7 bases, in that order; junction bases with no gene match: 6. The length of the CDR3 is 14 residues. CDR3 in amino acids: CASSTTGGGNIQYF. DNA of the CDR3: TGTGCCAGCAGTACGACAGGGGGAGGCAACATTCAGTACTTC.

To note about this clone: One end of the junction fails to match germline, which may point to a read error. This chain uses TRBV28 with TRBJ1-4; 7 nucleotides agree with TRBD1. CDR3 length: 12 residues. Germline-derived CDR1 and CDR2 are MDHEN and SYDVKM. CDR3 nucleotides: TGTGCCAGCAGCCTCAATGACAGGGTGGGGATTTTT. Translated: CASSLNDRVGIF.

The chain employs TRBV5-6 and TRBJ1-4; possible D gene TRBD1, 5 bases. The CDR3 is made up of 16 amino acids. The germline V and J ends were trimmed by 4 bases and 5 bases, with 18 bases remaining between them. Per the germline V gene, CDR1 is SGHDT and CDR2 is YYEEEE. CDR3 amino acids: CASSPGTATANEKLFF. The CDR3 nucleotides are TGTGCCAGCAGCCCCGGGACGGCAACCGCGAATGAAAAACTGTTTTTT.

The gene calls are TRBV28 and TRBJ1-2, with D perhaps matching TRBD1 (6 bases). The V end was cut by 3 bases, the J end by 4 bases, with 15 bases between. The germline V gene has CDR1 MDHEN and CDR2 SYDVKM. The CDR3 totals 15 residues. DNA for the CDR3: TGTGCCAGCAGTTTGGATCTAGGACAGCCCTATGGCTACACCTTC. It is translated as CASSLDLGQPYGYTF.

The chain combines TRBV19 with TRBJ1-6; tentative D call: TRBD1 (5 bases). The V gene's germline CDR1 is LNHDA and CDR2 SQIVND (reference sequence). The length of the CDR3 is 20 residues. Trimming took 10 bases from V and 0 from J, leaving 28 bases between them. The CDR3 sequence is CATCSRHVVGESSYNSPLHF. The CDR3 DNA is TGTGCCACTTGCTCGCGGCATGTTGTAGGGGAAAGCTCCTATAATTCACCCCTCCACTTT.

The CDR3 is CASSRSWGGTDSYEQYF. The CDR3 bases are TGTGCCAGCAGCCGTTCCTGGGGGGGCACCGATTCCTACGAGCAGTACTTC. The rearrangement uses TRBV7-8 and TRBJ2-7, with D perhaps matching TRBD2 (7 bases). CDR1 is SGHVS and CDR2 is FQNEAQ in the germline V gene. Trimming shortened V by 5 bases and J by 1 base, and 21 bases separated the two germline ends. This CDR3 is built from 17 residues.

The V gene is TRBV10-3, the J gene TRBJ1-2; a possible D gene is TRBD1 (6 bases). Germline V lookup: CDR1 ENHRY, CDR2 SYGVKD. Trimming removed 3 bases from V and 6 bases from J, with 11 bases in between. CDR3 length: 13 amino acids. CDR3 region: CAISDSGADGYTF. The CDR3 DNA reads TGTGCCATCAGTGACTCGGGGGCGGATGGCTACACCTTC.

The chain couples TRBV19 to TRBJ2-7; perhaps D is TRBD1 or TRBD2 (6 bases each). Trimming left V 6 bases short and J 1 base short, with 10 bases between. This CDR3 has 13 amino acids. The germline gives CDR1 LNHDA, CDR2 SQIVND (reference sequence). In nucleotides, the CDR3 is TGTGCCAGTAGAAGGGGGGCTTCCTACGAGCAGTACTTC. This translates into CASRRGASYEQYF. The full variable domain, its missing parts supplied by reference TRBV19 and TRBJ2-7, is DGGITQSPKYLFRKEGQNVTLSCEQNLNHDAMYWYRQDPGQGLRLIYYSQIVNDFQKGDIAEGYSVSREKKESFPLTVTSAQKNPTAFYLCASRRGASYEQYFGPGTRLTVT.

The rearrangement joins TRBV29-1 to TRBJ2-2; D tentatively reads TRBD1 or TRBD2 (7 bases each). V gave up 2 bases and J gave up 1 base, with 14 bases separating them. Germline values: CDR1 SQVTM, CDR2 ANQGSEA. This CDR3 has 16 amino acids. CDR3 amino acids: CSVESGRGQNTGELFF. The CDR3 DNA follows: TGCAGCGTTGAATCGGGGAGGGGGCAGAACACCGGGGAGCTGTTTTTT.

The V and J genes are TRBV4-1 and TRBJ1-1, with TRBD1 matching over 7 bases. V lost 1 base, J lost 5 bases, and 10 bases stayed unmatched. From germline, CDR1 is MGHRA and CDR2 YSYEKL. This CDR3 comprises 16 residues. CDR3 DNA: TGCGCCAGCAGCCAAGTAATGTCGACAGGGCCGACTGAAGCTTTCTTT. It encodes CASSQVMSTGPTEAFF.